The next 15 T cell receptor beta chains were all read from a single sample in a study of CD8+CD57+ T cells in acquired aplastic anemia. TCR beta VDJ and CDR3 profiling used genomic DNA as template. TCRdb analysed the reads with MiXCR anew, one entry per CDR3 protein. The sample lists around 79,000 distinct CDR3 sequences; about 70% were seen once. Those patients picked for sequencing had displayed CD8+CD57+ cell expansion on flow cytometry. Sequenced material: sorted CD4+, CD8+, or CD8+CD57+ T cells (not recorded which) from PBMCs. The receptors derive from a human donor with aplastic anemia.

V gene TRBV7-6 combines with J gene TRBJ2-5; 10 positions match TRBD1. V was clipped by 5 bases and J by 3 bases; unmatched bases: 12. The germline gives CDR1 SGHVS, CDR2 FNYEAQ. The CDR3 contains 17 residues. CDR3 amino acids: CASSQAQGTGDEETQYF. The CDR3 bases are TGTGCCAGCAGCCAAGCACAAGGGACAGGGGATGAAGAGACCCAGTACTTC.

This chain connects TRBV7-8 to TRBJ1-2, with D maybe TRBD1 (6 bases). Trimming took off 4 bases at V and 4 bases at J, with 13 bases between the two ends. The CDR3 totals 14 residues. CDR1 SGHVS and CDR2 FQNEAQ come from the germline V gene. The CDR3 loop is CASSWGGLFYGYTF. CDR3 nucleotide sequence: TGTGCCAGCAGCTGGGGGGGGCTGTTCTATGGCTACACCTTC.

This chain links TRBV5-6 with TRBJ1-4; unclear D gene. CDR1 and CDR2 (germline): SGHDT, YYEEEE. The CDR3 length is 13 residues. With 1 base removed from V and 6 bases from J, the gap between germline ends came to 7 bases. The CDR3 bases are TGTGCCAGCAGCTTGTTTCAAGATGAAAAACTGTTTTTT. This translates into CASSLFQDEKLFF.

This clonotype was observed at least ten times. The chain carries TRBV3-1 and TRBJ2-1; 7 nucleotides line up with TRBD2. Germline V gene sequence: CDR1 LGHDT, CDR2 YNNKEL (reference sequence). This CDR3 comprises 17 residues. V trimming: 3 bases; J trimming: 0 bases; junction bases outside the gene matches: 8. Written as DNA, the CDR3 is TGTGCCAGCAGCCAGGGACCTAGCGGAGACTCCTACAATGAGCAGTTCTTC. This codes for CASSQGPSGDSYNEQFF.

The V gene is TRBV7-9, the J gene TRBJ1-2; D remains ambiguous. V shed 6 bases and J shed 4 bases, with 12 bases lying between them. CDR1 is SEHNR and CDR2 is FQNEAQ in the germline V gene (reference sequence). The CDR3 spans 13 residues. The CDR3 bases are TGTGCCAGCAGTCCTGGTCTCATCTATGGCTACACCTTC. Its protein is CASSPGLIYGYTF.

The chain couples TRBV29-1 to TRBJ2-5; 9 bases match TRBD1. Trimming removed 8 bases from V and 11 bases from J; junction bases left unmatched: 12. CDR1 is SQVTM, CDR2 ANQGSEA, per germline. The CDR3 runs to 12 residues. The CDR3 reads CSTGQGMQEQYF. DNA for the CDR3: TGCAGCACTGGACAGGGGATGCAAGAGCAGTACTTC.

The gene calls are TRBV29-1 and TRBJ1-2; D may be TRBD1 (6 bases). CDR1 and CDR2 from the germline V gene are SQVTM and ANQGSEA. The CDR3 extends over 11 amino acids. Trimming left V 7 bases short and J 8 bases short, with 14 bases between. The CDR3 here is CSAYGGTGYTF. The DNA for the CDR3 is TGCAGCGCCTACGGGGGCACCGGCTACACCTTC. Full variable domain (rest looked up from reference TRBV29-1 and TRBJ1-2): SAVISQKPSRDICQRGTSLTIQCQVDSQVTMMFWYRQQPGQSLTLIATANQGSEATYESGFVIDKFPISRPNLTFSTLTVSNMSPEDSSIYLCSAYGGTGYTFGSGTRLTVV.

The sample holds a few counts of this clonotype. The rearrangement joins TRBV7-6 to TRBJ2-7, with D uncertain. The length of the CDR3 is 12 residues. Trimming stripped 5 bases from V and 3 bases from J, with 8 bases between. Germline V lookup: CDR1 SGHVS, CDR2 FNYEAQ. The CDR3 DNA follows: TGTGCCAGCAGCCCCGACCACTACGAGCAGTACTTC. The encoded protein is CASSPDHYEQYF.

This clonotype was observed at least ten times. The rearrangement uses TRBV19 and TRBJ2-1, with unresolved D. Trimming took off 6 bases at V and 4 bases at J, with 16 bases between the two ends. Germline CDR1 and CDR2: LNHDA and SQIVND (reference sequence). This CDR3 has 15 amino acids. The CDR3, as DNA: TGTGCCAGTAGCCCCGAGCCCGGCGAATACAATGAGCAGTTCTTC. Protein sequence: CASSPEPGEYNEQFF.

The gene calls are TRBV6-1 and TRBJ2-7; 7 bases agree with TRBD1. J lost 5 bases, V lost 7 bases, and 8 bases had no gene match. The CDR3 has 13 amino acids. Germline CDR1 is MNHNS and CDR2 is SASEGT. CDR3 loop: CASKDRVRDEQYF. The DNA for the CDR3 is TGTGCCAGCAAAGACAGGGTACGGGACGAGCAGTACTTC.

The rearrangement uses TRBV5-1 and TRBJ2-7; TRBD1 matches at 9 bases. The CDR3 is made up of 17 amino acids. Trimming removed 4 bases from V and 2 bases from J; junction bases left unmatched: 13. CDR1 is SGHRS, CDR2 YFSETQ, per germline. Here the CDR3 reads CASSLLPGQGSTYEQYF. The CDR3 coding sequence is TGCGCCAGCAGCCTATTACCGGGACAGGGTTCAACCTACGAGCAGTACTTC.

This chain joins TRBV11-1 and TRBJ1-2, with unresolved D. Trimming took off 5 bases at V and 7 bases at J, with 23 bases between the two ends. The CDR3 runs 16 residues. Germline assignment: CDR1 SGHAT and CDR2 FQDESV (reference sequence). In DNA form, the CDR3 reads TGTGCCAGCAGCCAATCGGGCCTCCTAATATGGCTTGGCTACACCTTC. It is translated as CASSQSGLLIWLGYTF.

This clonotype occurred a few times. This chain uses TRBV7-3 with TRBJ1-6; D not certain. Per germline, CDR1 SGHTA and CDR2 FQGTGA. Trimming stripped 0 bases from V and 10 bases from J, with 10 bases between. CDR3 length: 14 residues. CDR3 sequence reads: CASSLTGFSSPLHF. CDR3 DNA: TGTGCCAGCAGCTTAACAGGGTTTAGCTCACCCCTCCACTTT.

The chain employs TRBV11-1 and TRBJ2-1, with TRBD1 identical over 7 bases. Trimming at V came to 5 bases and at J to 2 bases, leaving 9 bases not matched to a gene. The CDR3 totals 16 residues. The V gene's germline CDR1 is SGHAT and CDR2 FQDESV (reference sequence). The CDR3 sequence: CASSTSEGATYNEQFF. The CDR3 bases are TGTGCCAGCAGCACCAGTGAGGGGGCTACCTACAATGAGCAGTTCTTC.

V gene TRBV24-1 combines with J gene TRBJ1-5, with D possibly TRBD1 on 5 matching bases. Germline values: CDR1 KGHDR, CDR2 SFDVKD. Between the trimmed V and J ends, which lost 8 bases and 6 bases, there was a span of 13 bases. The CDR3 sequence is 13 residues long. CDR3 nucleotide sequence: TGTGCCACCAACCAGGGTTCGGGTCAGCCCCAGCATTTT. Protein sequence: CATNQGSGQPQHF.